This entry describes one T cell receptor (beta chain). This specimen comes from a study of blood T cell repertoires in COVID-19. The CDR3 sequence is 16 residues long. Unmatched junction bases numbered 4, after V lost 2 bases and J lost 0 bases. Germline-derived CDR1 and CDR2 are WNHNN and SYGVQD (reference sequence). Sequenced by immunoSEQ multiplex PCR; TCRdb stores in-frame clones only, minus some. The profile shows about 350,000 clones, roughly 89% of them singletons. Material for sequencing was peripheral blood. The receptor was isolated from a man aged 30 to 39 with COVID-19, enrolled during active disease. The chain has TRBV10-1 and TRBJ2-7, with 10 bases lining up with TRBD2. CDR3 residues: CASSEPGLAYSYEQYF. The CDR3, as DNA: TGCGCCAGCAGTGAGCCGGGACTAGCGTACTCCTACGAGCAGTACTTC.